The clone carrying this TCR beta chain was detected ten times or more. The antigen is undetermined. Clinicians diagnosed using symptoms, serum thyroxine, TRAb, thyroid ultrasound and orbital computed tomography. From fresh peripheral blood, 8 to 10 ml in volume, the PBMCs were obtained. Amplification from RNA transcripts yielded the TCR beta CDR3 regions. First-round RT-PCR with HTBI primers preceded a second-round multiplex PCR. MiXCR, run by TCRdb on the multiplex PCR reads, gives a single entry per CDR3 protein. This sample has some 170,000 distinct CDR3 sequences, with around 40% found just once. These data come from a study of Graves' ophthalmopathy and Graves' hyperthyroidism. Study-wide points: Between ophthalmopathy and stable hyperthyroidism, a 13-signature model drew a separation with around 88% sensitivity and roughly 80% specificity. Detection in blood was also observed for most expanded thyroid clonotypes above 0.001 frequency.

The germline V and J ends were trimmed by 6 bases and 0 bases, with 15 bases remaining between them. This CDR3 has 17 amino acids. Looked up from germline, CDR1 is MRHNA and CDR2 is SNTAGT. The sequence derives from a man between 25 and 39 years old with Graves' ophthalmopathy. Sequencing input: peripheral blood. V is TRBV6-4 and J is TRBJ2-6; D remains unclear. The DNA of the CDR3 is TGTGCCAGCAGGCCAAGGACCGCCCGCTCTGGGGCCAACGTCCTGACTTTC. Translated: CASRPRTARSGANVLTF.